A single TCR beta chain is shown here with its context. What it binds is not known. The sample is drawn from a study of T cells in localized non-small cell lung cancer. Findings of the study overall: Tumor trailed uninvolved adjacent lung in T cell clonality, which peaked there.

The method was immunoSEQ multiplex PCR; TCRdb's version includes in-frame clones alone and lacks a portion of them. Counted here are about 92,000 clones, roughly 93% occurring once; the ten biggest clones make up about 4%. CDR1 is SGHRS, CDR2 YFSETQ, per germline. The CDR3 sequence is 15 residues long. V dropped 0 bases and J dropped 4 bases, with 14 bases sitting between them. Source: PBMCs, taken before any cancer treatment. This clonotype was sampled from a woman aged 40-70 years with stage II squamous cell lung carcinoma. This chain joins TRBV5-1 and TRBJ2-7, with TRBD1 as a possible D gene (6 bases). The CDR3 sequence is CASSLARQGRYEQYF. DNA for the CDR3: TGCGCCAGCAGCTTGGCCCGGCAGGGGAGATACGAGCAGTACTTC.